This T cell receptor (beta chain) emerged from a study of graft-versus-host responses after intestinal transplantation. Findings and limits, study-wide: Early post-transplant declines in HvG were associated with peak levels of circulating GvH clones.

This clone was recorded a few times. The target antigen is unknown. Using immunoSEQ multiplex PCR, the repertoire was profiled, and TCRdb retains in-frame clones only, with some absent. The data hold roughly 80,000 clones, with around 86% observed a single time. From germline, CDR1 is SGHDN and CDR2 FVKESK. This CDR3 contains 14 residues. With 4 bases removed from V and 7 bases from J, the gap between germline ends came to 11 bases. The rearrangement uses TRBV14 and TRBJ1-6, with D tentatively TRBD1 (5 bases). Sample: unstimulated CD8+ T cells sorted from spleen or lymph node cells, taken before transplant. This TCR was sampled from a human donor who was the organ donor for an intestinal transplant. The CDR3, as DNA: TGTGCCAGCAGCCCAGGGTGGGGGAATTCACCCCTCCACTTT. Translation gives CASSPGWGNSPLHF.